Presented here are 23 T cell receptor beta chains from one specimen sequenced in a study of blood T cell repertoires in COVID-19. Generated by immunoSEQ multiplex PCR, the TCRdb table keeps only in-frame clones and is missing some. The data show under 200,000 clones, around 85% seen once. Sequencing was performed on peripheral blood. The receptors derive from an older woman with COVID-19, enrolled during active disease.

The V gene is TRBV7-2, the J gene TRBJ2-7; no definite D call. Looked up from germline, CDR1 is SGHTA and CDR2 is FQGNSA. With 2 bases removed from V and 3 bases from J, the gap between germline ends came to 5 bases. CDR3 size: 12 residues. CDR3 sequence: CASSLSVYEQYF. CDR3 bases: TGTGCCAGCAGCTTATCGGTCTACGAGCAGTACTTC.

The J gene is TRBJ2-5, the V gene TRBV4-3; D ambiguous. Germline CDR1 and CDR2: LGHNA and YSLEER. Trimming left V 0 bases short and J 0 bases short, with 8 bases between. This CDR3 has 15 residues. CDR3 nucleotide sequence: TGCGCCAGCAGCCAAGATATTCGGTACCAAGAGACCCAGTACTTC. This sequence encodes CASSQDIRYQETQYF.

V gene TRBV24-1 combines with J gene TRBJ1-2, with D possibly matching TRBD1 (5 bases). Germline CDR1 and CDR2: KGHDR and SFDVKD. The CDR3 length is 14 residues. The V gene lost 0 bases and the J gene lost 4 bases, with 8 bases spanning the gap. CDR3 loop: CATSDLRQSYGYTF. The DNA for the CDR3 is TGTGCCACCAGTGATTTGCGACAGAGCTATGGCTACACCTTC.

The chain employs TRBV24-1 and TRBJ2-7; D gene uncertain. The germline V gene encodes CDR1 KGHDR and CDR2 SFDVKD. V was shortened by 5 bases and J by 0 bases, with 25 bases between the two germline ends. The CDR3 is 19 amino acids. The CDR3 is CATSGSGLTHLSFSYEQYF. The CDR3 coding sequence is TGTGCCACCAGTGGTTCAGGCCTAACGCACTTAAGTTTCTCCTACGAGCAGTACTTC.

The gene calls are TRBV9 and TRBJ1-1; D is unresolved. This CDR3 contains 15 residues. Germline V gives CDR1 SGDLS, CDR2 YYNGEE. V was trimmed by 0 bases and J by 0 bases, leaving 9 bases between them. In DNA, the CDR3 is TGTGCCAGCAGCGTAGATTTTAGAATGAACACTGAAGCTTTCTTT. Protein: CASSVDFRMNTEAFF.

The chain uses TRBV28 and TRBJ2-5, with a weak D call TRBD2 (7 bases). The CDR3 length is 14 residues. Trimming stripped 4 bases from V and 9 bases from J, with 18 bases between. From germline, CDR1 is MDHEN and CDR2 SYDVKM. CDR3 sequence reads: CASSWGGALGAQYF. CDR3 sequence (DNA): TGTGCCAGCAGTTGGGGGGGGGCCCTGGGGGCCCAGTACTTC. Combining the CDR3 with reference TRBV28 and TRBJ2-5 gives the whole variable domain DVKVTQSSRYLVKRTGEKVFLECVQDMDHENMFWYRQDPGLGLRLIYFSYDVKMKEKGDIPEGYSVSREKKERFSLILESASTNQTSMYLCASSWGGALGAQYFGPGTRLLVL.

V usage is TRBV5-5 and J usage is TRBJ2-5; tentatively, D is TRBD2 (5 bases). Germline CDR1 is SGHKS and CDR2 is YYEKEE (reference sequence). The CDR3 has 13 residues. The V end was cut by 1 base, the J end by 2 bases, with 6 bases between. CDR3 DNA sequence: TGTGCCAGCAGCTTGTCGGGACAAGAGACCCAGTACTTC. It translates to CASSLSGQETQYF.

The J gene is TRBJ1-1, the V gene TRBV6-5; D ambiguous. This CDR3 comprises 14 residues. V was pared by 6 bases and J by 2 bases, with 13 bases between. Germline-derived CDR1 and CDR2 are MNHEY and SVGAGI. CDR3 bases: TGTGCCAGCAGGCCCTCCGGGAAAAACACTGAAGCTTTCTTT. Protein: CASRPSGKNTEAFF.

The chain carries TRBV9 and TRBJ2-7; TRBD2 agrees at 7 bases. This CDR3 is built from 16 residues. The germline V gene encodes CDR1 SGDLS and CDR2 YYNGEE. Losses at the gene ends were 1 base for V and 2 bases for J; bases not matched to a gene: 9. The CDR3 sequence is CASSVLAGPKPYEQYF. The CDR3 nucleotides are TGTGCCAGCAGCGTATTAGCGGGCCCAAAGCCCTACGAGCAGTACTTC.

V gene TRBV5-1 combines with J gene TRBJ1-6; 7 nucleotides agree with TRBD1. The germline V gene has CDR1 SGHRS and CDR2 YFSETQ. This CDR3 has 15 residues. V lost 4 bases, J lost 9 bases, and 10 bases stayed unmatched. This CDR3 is CASSVTGTDTSPLHF. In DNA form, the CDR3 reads TGCGCCAGCAGCGTCACCGGGACAGATACTTCACCCCTCCACTTT.

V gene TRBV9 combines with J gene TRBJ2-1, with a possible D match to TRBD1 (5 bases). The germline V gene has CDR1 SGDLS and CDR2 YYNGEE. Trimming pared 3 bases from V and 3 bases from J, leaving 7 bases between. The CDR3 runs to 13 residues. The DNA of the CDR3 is TGTGCCAGCAGCGCCAGGGTCTACAATGAGCAGTTCTTC. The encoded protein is CASSARVYNEQFF.

As DNA, the CDR3 is TGTGCCAGCAGTTTGGGACTCACCTCTGAATGTTTCTTT. Translated: CASSLGLTSECFF. This chain uses TRBV6-5 with TRBJ1-1; possibly TRBD1 for D (5 bases). The germline gives CDR1 MNHEY, CDR2 SVGAGI. The V end was cut by 4 bases, the J end by 13 bases, with 19 bases between. CDR3 length: 13 residues.

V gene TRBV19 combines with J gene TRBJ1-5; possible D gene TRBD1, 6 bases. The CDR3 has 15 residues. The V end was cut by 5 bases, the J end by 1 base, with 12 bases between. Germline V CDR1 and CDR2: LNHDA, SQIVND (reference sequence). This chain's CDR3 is CASSLDRFSNQPQHF. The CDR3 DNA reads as TGTGCCAGTAGTCTTGACAGGTTCAGCAATCAGCCCCAGCATTTT.

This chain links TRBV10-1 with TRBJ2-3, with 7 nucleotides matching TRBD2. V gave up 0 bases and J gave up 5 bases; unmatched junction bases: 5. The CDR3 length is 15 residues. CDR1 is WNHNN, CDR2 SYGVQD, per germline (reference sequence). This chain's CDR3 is CASSESVQRGDTQYF. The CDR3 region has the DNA TGCGCCAGCAGTGAGTCGGTGCAGCGGGGAGATACGCAGTATTTT.

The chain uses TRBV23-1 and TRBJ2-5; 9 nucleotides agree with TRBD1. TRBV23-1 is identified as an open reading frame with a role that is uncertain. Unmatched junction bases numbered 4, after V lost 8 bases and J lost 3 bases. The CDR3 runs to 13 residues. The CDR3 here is CASGGTGKETQYF. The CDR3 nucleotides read TGCGCCAGCGGAGGGACAGGGAAAGAGACCCAGTACTTC.

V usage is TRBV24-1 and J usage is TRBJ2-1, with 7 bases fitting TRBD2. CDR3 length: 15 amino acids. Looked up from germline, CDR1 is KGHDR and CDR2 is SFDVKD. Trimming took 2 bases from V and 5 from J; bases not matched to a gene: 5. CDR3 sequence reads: CATSDWASGHNEQFF. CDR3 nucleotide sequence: TGTGCCACCAGTGATTGGGCTAGCGGACACAATGAGCAGTTCTTC.

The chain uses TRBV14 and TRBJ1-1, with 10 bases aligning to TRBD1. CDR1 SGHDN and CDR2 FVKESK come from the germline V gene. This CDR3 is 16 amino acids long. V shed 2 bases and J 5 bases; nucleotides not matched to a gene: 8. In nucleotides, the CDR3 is TGTGCCAGCAGCCAAAGGAGGGACAGGGGTCGTACTGAAGCTTTCTTT. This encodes CASSQRRDRGRTEAFF. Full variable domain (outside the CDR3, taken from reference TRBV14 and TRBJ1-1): EAGVTQFPSHSVIEKGQTVTLRCDPISGHDNLYWYRRVMGKEIKFLLHFVKESKQDESGMPNNRFLAERTGGTYSTLKVQPAELEDSGVYFCASSQRRDRGRTEAFFGQGTRLTVV.

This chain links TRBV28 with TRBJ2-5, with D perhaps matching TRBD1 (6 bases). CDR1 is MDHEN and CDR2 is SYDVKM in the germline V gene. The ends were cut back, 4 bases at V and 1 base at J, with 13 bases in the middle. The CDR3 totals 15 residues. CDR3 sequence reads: CASSSRTGIQETQYF. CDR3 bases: TGTGCCAGCAGTTCCCGTACAGGGATCCAAGAGACCCAGTACTTC. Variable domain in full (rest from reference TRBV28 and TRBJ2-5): DVKVTQSSRYLVKRTGEKVFLECVQDMDHENMFWYRQDPGLGLRLIYFSYDVKMKEKGDIPEGYSVSREKKERFSLILESASTNQTSMYLCASSSRTGIQETQYFGPGTRLLVL.

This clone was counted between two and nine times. The CDR3 nucleotides read TGTGCCGTACGGACTACAGCGAACACTGAAGCTTTCTTT. Protein: CAVRTTANTEAFF. This chain connects TRBV6-5 to TRBJ1-1; D not certain. This CDR3 comprises 13 residues. Germline CDR1 MNHEY, CDR2 SVGAGI. V shed 11 bases and J shed 1 base, with 14 bases lying between them.

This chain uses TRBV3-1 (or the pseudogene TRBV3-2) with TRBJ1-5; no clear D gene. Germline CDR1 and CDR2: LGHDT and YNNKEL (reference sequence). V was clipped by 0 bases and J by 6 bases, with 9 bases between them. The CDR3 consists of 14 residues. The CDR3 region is CASSQEDGGQPQHF. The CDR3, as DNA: TGTGCCAGCAGCCAAGAAGACGGCGGTCAGCCCCAGCATTTT.

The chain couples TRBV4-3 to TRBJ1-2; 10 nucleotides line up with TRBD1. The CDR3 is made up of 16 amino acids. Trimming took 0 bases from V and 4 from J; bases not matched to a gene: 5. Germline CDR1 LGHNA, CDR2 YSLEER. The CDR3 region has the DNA TGCGCCAGCAGCCAAGATTGGCGGACAGGGGGCTATGGCTACACCTTC. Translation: CASSQDWRTGGYGYTF.

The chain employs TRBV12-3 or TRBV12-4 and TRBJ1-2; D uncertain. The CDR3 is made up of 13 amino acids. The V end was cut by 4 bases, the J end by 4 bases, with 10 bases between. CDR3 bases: TGTGCCAGCAGTTCCGGGGAGAGCTATGGCTACACCTTC. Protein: CASSSGESYGYTF.

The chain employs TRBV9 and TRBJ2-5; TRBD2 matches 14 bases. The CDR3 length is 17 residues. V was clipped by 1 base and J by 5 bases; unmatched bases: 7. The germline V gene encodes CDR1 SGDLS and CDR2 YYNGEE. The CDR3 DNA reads TGTGCCAGCAGCGTACACGGACTAGCGGGAGGAGGTGAGACCCAGTACTTC. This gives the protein CASSVHGLAGGGETQYF.